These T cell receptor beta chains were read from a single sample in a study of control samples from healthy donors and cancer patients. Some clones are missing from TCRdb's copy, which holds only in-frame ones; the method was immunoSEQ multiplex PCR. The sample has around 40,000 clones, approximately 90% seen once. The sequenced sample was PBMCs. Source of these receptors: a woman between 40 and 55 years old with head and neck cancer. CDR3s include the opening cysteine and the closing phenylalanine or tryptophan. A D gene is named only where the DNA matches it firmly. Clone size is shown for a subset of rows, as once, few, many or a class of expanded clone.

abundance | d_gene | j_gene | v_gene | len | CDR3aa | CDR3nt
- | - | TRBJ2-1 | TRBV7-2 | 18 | CASSGRDSRRRSYNEQFF | TGTGCCAGCAGCGGTCGGGACTCCCGCCGTCGCTCCTACAATGAGCAGTTCTTC
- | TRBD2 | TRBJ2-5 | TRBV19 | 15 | CASSMRTSGRETQYF | TGTGCCAGTAGTATGAGAACTAGCGGGAGGGAGACCCAGTACTTC
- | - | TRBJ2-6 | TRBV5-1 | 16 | CASSLNRVSGANVLTF | TGCGCCAGCAGCTTGAACCGGGTCTCTGGGGCCAACGTCCTGACTTTC
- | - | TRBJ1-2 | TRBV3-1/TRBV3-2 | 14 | CASSQVGGSSGYTF | TGTGCCAGCAGCCAGGTCGGGGGTTCTAGCGGCTACACCTTC
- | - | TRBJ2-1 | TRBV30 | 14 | CAARPGFTYNEQFF | TGTGCCGCCAGACCGGGTTTCACCTATAATGAGCAGTTCTTC
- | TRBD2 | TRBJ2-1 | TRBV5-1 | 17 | CASSLRGGLAGYNEQFF | TGCGCCAGCAGCTTGCGAGGAGGACTAGCGGGTTACAATGAGCAGTTCTTC
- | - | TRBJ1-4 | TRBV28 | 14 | CASSLPGMGEKLFF | TGTGCCAGCAGTCTCCCCGGCATGGGTGAAAAACTGTTTTTT
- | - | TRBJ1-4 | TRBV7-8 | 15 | CASSLGGDPGRKLFF | TGTGCCAGCAGCTTAGGTGGGGACCCTGGGAGGAAACTGTTTTTT
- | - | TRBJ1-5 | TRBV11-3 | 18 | CASSLVRGYCQGDQPQHF | TGTGCCAGCAGCTTAGTGAGAGGTTATTGTCAGGGAGATCAGCCCCAGCATTTT
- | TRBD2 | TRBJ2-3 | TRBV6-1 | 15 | CASSETSGGPDTQYF | TGTGCCAGCAGTGAGACTAGCGGGGGGCCAGATACGCAGTATTTT
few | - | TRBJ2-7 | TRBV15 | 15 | CATSRDKGWTYEQYF | TGTGCCACCAGCAGAGATAAGGGGTGGACCTACGAGCAGTACTTC
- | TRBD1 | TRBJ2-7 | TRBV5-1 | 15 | CASSFRDRASYEQYF | TGCGCCAGCAGCTTTCGGGACAGGGCCTCCTACGAGCAGTACTTC
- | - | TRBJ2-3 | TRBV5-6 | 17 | CASSSQTASPTEDTQYF | TGTGCCAGCAGCTCCCAGACTGCTTCTCCCACCGAAGATACGCAGTATTTT
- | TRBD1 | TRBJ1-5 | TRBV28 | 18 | CASRPGGLPGQGTQPQHF | TGTGCCAGCAGACCGGGAGGGCTACCGGGACAGGGTACCCAGCCCCAGCATTTT
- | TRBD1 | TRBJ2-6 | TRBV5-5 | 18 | CASSHQGTGSSGANVLTF | TGTGCCAGCAGCCACCAAGGGACAGGGAGCTCTGGGGCCAACGTCCTGACTTTC
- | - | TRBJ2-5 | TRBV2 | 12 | CASSALGETQYF | TGTGCCAGCAGTGCCTTGGGGGAGACCCAGTACTTC
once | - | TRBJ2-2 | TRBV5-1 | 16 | CASSPAGTANTGELFF | TGCGCCAGCAGCCCGGCGGGGACAGCGAACACCGGGGAGCTGTTTTTT
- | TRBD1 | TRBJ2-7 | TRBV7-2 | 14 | CASSWDRSTYEQYF | TGTGCCAGCAGCTGGGACAGATCCACCTACGAGCAGTACTTC
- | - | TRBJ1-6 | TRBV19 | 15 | CASSMAISYNSPLHF | TGTGCCAGTAGTATGGCAATCTCCTATAATTCACCCCTCCACTTT
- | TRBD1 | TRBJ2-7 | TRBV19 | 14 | CASSWDSRPYEQYF | TGTGCCAGTAGTTGGGACAGCAGACCCTACGAGCAGTACTTC
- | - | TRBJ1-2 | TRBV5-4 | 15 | CASSFMGTLNYGYTF | TGTGCCAGCAGCTTTATGGGGACATTAAACTATGGCTACACCTTC
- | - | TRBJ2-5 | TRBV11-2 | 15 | CASSHRFSNQETQYF | TGTGCCAGCAGCCATCGGTTCTCTAATCAAGAGACCCAGTACTTC
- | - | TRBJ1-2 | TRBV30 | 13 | CAWTTGTPGGYTF | TGTGCCTGGACCACAGGGACTCCGGGTGGCTACACCTTC
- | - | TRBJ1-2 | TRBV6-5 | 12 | CASSIQGFGYTF | TGTGCCAGCAGCATACAGGGATTTGGCTACACCTTC
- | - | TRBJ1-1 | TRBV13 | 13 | CASSVRGKTEAFF | TGTGCCAGCAGCGTTCGGGGCAAGACTGAAGCTTTCTTT
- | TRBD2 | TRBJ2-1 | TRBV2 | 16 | CASAPRLRGRDNEQFF | TGTGCCAGCGCACCCCGACTCCGCGGGAGGGACAATGAGCAGTTCTTC
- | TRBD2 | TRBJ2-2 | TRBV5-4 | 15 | CASSRTSGNTGELFF | TGTGCCAGCAGCCGGACTAGCGGGAACACCGGGGAGCTGTTTTTT
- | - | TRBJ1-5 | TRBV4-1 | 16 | CASSHLPGSGDQPQHF | TGCGCCAGCAGCCATCTCCCAGGGTCTGGGGATCAGCCCCAGCATTTT
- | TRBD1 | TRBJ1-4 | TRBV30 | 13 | CAWAGTENEKLFF | TGTGCCTGGGCCGGGACAGAAAATGAAAAACTGTTTTTT
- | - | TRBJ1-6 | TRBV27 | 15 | CASRAGNSYNSPLHF | TGTGCCAGCAGAGCTGGGAACTCCTATAATTCACCCCTCCACTTT
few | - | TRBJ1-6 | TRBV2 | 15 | CASSGVGAKNSPLHF | TGTGCCAGCAGCGGGGTCGGGGCGAAAAATTCACCCCTCCACTTT
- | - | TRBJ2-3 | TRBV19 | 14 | CASSLQVTTDTQYF | TGTGCCAGTAGTCTGCAGGTTACCACAGATACGCAGTATTTT
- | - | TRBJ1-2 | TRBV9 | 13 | CASSMTVSVGYTF | TGTGCCAGCAGCATGACAGTCTCTGTAGGCTACACCTTC
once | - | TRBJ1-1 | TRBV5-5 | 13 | CASSFGSNTEAFF | TGTGCCAGCAGCTTCGGGAGCAACACTGAAGCTTTCTTT
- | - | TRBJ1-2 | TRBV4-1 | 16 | CASSQDRRSPNYGYTF | TGCGCCAGCAGCCAAGATCGGCGCAGCCCTAACTATGGCTACACCTTC
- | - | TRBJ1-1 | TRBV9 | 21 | CASSVSMLGWGALGLGTEAFF | TGTGCCAGCAGCGTTTCGATGTTGGGATGGGGGGCTCTGGGTCTGGGCACTGAAGCTTTCTTT
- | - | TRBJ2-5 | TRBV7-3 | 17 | CASSLRGGQVEGETQYF | TGTGCCAGCAGCTTAAGGGGAGGACAGGTCGAGGGGGAGACCCAGTACTTC
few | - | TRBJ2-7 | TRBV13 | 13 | CASSLGRVYEQYF | TGTGCCAGCAGCTTAGGCAGGGTCTACGAGCAGTACTTC
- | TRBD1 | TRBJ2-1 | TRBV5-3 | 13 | CARTWTGTHEQFF | TGTGCCAGGACCTGGACAGGAACCCATGAGCAGTTCTTC
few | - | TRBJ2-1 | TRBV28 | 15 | CASSLSARRSNEQFF | TGTGCCAGCAGTTTGTCAGCCCGTAGGTCCAATGAGCAGTTCTTC
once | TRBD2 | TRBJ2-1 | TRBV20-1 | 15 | CSASILAGAYNEQFF | TGCAGTGCTAGTATTCTAGCGGGGGCTTACAATGAGCAGTTCTTC
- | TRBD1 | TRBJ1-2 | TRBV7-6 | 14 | CASSLGAGGGGYTF | TGTGCCAGCAGCTTAGGCGCAGGGGGGGGTGGCTACACCTTC
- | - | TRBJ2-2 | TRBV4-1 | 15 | CASSQEGTLTGELFF | TGCGCCAGCAGCCAAGAAGGGACCCTAACCGGGGAGCTGTTTTTT
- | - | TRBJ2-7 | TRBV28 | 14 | CASSSPILTYEQYF | TGTGCCAGCAGTTCCCCGATCCTTACCTACGAGCAGTACTTC
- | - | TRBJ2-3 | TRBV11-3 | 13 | CASSLAGQGPKYF | TGTGCCAGCAGCTTAGCGGGCCAGGGGCCTAAATATTTT
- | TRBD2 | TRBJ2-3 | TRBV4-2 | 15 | CASSRQRGGTDTQYF | TGTGCCAGCAGCCGCCAGCGGGGGGGCACAGATACGCAGTATTTT
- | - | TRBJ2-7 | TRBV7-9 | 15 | CASSLGGRFDYEQYF | TGTGCCAGCAGCTTAGGAGGCAGGTTTGACTACGAGCAGTACTTC
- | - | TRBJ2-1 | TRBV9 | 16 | CASSPPTSRSYNEQFF | TGTGCCAGCAGCCCCCCAACTAGCCGCTCCTACAATGAGCAGTTCTTC
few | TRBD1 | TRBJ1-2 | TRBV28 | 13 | CAHPGQGNYGYTF | TGTGCCCATCCCGGACAGGGCAACTATGGCTACACCTTC